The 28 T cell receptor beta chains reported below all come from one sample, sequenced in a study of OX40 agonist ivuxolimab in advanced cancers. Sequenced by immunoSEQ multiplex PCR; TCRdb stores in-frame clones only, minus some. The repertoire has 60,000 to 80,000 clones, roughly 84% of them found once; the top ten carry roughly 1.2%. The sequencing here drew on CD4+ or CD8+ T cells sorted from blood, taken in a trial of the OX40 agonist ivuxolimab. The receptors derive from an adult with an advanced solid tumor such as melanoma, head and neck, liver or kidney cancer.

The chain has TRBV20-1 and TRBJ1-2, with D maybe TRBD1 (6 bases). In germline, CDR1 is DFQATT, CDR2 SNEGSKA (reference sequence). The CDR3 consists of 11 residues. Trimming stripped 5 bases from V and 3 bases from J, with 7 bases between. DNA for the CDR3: TGCAGTGCTTCAGGGGACTATGGCTACACCTTC. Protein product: CSASGDYGYTF.

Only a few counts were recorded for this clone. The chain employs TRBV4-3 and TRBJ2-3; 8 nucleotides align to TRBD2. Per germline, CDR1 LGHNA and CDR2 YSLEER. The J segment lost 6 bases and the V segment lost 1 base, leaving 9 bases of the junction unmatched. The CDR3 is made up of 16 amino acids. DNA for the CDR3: TGCGCCAGCAGCCAAGCTCCCCAAGCGGGGGCGGATACGCAGTATTTT. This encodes CASSQAPQAGADTQYF.

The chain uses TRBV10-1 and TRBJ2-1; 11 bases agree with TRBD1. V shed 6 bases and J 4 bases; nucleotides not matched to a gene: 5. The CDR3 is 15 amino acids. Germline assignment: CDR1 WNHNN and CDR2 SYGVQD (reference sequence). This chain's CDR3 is CASSVGQGAYNEQFF. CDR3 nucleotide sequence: TGCGCCAGCAGCGTTGGACAGGGGGCTTACAATGAGCAGTTCTTC.

The CDR3, as DNA: TGTGCCAGCAGCGAGACAGGGGCGAGCAATCAGCCCCAGCATTTT. Protein: CASSETGASNQPQHF. The chain recombines TRBV9 with TRBJ1-5; TRBD1 matches at 8 bases. The V segment lost 3 bases and the J segment 1 base; nucleotides outside the gene matches: 3. This CDR3 comprises 15 residues. The germline gives CDR1 SGDLS, CDR2 YYNGEE.

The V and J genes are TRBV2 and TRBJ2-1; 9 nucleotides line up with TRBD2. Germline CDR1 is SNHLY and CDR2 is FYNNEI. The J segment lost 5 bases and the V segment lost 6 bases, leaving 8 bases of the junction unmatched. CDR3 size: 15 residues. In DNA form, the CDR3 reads TGTGCCAGCAGGTTCCTACTAGCGGGTGACAATGAGCAGTTCTTC. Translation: CASRFLLAGDNEQFF.

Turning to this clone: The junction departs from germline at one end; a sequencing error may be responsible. The CDR3 loop is CASSPKLGQSASF. The CDR3 DNA reads TGTGCCAGCAGCCCAAAACTGGGGCAGTCCGCATCCTTC. The V gene is TRBV7-2, the J gene TRBJ1-2; TRBD1 is a possible D gene (5 bases). Germline CDR1 reads SGHTA; CDR2 reads FQGNSA. The CDR3 is 13 residues long.

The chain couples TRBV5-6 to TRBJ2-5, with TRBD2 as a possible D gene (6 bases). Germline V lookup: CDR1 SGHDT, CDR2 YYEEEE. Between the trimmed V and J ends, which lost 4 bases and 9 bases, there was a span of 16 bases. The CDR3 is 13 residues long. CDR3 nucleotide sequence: TGTGCCAGCAGCGGAGGGGACGGGCGGGCCCAGTACTTC. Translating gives CASSGGDGRAQYF.

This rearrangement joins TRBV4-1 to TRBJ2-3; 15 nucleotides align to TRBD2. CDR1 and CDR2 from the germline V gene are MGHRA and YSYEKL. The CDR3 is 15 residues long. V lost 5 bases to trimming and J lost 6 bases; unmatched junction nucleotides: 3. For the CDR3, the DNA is TGCGCCAGCAGCAGGACTAGCGGGGGGGCGGATACGCAGTATTTT. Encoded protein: CASSRTSGGADTQYF.

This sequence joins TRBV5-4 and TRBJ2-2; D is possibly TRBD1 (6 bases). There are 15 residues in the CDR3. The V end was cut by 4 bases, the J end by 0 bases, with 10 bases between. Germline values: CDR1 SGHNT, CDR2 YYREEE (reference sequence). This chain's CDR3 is CASSRDTANTGELFF. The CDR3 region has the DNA TGTGCCAGCAGCCGGGACACTGCGAACACCGGGGAGCTGTTTTTT.

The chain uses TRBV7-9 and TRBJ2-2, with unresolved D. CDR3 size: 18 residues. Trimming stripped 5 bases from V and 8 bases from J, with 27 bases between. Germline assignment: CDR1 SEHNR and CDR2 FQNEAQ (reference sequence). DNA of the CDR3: TGTGCCAGCAGCCCACCCCCCAGGTTCATGGGCCTAAGAGGGGAGCTGTTTTTT. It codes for CASSPPPRFMGLRGELFF.

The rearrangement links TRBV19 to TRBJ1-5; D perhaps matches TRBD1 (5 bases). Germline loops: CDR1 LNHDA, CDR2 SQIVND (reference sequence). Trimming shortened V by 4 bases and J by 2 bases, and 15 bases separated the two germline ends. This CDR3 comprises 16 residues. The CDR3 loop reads CASSRSFGGGNQPQHF. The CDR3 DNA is TGTGCCAGTAGTAGGAGTTTCGGGGGAGGCAATCAGCCCCAGCATTTT.

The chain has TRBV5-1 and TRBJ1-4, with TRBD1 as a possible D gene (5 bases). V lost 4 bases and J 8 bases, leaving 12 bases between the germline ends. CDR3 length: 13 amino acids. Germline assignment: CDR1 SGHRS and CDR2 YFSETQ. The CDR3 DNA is TGCGCCAGCAGCCGGGACCTGGAGGAAAAACTGTTTTTT. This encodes CASSRDLEEKLFF.

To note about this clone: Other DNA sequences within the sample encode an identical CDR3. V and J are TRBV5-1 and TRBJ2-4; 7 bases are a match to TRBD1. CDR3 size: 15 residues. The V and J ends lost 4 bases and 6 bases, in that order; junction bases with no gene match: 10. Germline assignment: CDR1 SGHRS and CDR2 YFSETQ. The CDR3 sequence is CASSIPTGTGNIQYF. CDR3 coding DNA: TGCGCCAGCAGCATCCCGACAGGGACGGGAAACATTCAGTACTTC.

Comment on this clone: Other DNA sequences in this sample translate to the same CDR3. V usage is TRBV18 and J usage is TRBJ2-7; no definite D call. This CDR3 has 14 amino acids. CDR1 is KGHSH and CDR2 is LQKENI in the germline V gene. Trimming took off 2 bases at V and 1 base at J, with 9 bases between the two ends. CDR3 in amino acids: CASSPGLVSYEQYF. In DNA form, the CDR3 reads TGTGCCAGCTCACCAGGGCTAGTATCCTACGAGCAGTACTTC.

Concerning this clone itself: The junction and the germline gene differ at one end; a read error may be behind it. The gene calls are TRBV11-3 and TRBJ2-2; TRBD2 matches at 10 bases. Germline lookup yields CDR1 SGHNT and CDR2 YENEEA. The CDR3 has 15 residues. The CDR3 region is CASSFTSGNAGELFF. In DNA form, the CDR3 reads TGTGCCAGCAGCTTCACTAGCGGGAACGCCGGGGAGCTGTTTTTT.

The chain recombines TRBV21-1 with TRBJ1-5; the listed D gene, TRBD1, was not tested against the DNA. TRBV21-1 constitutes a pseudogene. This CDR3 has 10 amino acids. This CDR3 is CASPYQPQHF. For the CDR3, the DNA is TGTGCCAGTCCATATCAGCCCCAGCATTTT.

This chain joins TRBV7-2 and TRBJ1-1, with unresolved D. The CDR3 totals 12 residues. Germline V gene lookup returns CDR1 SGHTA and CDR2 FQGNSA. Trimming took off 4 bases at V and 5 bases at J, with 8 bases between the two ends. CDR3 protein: CASSWGGTEAFF. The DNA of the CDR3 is TGTGCCAGCAGCTGGGGTGGGACTGAAGCTTTCTTT.

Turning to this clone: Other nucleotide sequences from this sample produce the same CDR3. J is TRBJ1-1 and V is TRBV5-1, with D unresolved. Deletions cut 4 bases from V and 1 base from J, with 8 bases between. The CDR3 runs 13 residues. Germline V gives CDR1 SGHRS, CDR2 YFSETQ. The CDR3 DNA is TGCGCCAGCAGCCTACGACAGAACACTGAAGCTTTCTTT. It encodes CASSLRQNTEAFF.

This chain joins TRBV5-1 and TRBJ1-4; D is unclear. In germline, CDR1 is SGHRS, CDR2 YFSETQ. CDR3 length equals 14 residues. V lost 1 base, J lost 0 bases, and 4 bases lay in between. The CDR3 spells CASSLLATNEKLFF. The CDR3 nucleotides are TGCGCCAGCAGCTTGTTAGCAACTAATGAAAAACTGTTTTTT.

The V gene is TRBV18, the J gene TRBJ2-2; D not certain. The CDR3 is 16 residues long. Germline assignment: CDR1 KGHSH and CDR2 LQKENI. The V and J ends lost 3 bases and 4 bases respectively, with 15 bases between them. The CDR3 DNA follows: TGTGCCAGCTCACCTCTATTCGACACGATCACCGGGGAGCTGTTTTTT. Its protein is CASSPLFDTITGELFF.

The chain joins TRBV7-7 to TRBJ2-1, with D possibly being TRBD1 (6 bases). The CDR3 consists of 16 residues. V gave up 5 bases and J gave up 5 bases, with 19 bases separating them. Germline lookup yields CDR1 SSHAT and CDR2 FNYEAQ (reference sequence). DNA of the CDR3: TGTGCCAGCAGCCCACGACCCCCGGACAGTGACAATGAGCAGTTCTTC. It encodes CASSPRPPDSDNEQFF. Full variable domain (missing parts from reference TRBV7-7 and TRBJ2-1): GAGVSQSPRYKVTKRGQDVTLRCDPISSHATLYWYQQALGQGPEFLTYFNYEAQPDKSGLPSDRFSAERPEGSISTLTIQRTEQRDSAMYRCASSPRPPDSDNEQFFGPGTRLTVL.

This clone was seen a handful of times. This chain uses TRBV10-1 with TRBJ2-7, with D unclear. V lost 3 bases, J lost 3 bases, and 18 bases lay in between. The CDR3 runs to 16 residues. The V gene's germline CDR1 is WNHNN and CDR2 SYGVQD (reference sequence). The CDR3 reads CASSDQSVPALYEQYF. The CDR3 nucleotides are TGCGCCAGCAGTGACCAATCGGTCCCCGCACTCTACGAGCAGTACTTC.

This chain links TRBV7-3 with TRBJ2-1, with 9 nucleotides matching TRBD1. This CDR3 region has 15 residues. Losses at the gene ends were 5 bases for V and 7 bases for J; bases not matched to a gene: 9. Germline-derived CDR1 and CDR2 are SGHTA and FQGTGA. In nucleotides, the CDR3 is TGTGCCAGCAGCGCGACCGGGACAGGGTCGAATGAGCAGTTCTTC. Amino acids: CASSATGTGSNEQFF.

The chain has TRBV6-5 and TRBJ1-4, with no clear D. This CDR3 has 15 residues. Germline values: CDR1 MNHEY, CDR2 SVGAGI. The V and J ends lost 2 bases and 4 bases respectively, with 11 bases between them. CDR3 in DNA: TGTGCCAGCAGTTACGGCAGGCAGATTAATGAAAAACTGTTTTTT. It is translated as CASSYGRQINEKLFF.

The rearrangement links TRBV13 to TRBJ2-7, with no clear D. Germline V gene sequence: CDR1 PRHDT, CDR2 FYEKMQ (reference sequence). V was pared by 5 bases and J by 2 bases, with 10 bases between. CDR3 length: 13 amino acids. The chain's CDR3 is CASSKTGTYEQYF. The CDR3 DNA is TGTGCCAGCAGCAAGACGGGTACCTACGAGCAGTACTTC.

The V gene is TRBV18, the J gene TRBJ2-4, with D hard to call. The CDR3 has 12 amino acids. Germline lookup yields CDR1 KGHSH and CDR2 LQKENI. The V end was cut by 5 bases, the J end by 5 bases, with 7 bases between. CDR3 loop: CASSTGENIQYF. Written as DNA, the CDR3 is TGTGCCAGCTCAACGGGCGAAAACATTCAGTACTTC.

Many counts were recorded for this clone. In nucleotides, the CDR3 is TGTGCCAGCAGGTCAGCGAACAGTAACACCATATATTTT. Translated, it gives CASRSANSNTIYF. The chain is built from TRBV6-5 and TRBJ1-3; D is undetermined. This CDR3 spans 13 amino acids. Trimming removed 6 bases at V and 7 bases at J, with 13 bases between. CDR1 is MNHEY, CDR2 SVGAGI, per germline.

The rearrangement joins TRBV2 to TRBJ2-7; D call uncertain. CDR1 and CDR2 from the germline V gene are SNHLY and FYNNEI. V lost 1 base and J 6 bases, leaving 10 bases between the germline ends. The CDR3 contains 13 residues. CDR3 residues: CASSEGSGSEQYF. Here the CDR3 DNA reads TGTGCCAGCAGTGAAGGTAGTGGCAGCGAGCAGTACTTC. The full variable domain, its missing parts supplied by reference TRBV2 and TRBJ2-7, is EPEVTQTPSHQVTQMGQEVILRCVPISNHLYFYWYRQILGQKVEFLVSFYNNEISEKSEIFDDQFSVERPDGSNFTLKIRSTKLEDSAMYFCASSEGSGSEQYFGPGTRLTVT.